Following are 32 T cell receptor beta chains from one sample sequenced in a study of CD8+CD57+ T cells in acquired aplastic anemia. All patients picked for sequencing had shown, by flow cytometry, an expansion of CD8+CD57+ cells. Investigators profiled TCR beta VDJ and CDR3 from genomic DNA template. Via MiXCR, TCRdb re-called the reads, giving one row per CDR3 protein. The sample carries tens of thousands of distinct CDR3 sequences, roughly 63% recorded once. The sample taken for sequencing was sorted CD4+, CD8+, or CD8+CD57+ T cells (not recorded which) from PBMCs. These receptors were collected from a human donor with aplastic anemia.

This clonotype was seen ten or more times. The V call is TRBV9, the J call TRBJ2-5; 8 bases match TRBD2. The V and J ends lost 3 bases and 0 bases, in that order; junction bases with no gene match: 4. Germline V gene sequence: CDR1 SGDLS, CDR2 YYNGEE. This CDR3 has 15 amino acids. CDR3 DNA: TGTGCCAGCAGCGAGCGGGGGACCTACCAAGAGACCCAGTACTTC. This sequence encodes CASSERGTYQETQYF.

This clonotype was found many times. This rearrangement joins TRBV15 to TRBJ2-2; tentatively, D is TRBD2 (5 bases). CDR3 size: 16 residues. The ends were cut back, 6 bases at V and 0 bases at J, with 14 bases in the middle. CDR1 and CDR2 from the germline V gene are LNHNV and YYDKDF (reference sequence). The chain's CDR3 is CATSTRAGPNTGELFF. The CDR3 bases are TGTGCCACCAGTACCCGGGCGGGCCCGAACACCGGGGAGCTGTTTTTT. The whole variable domain, remainder taken from reference TRBV15 and TRBJ2-2, is DAMVIQNPRYQVTQFGKPVTLSCSQTLNHNVMYWYQQKSSQAPKLLFHYYDKDFNNEADTPDNFQSRRPNTSFCFLDIRSPGLGDTAMYLCATSTRAGPNTGELFFGEGSRLTVL.

This clonotype was seen many times. Just one base apart from a much larger clone, this may be a read error. The chain employs TRBV2 and TRBJ2-7, with TRBD1 matching over 7 bases. This CDR3 is 15 amino acids long. V was clipped by 4 bases and J by 2 bases; unmatched bases: 8. Germline assignment: CDR1 SNHLY and CDR2 FYNNEI. The CDR3 here is CASSVCTGVPYEQYF. In DNA form, the CDR3 reads TGTGCCAGCAGTGTCTGTACAGGGGTTCCCTACGAGCAGTACTTC.

This sequence joins TRBV19 and TRBJ2-5; TRBD2 aligns across 14 bases. The V and J ends lost 7 bases and 5 bases, in that order; junction bases with no gene match: 6. The germline CDR1 and CDR2 sequences are LNHDA and SQIVND (reference sequence). CDR3 length equals 15 residues. Written as DNA, the CDR3 is TGTGCCAGTAAGACGGGACTAGCGGGGGCCGAGACCCAGTACTTC. Encoded protein: CASKTGLAGAETQYF.

This clonotype was seen a few times. The chain is built from TRBV19 and TRBJ1-2, with D possibly being TRBD1 (5 bases). The V gene lost 3 bases and the J gene lost 10 bases, with 12 bases spanning the gap. The germline V gene encodes CDR1 LNHDA and CDR2 SQIVND (reference sequence). The CDR3 has 12 amino acids. The DNA of the CDR3 is TGTGCCAGTAGTATGGGCGGTGGACACTACACCTTC. Protein sequence: CASSMGGGHYTF. Full variable domain (missing parts from reference TRBV19 and TRBJ1-2): DGGITQSPKYLFRKEGQNVTLSCEQNLNHDAMYWYRQDPGQGLRLIYYSQIVNDFQKGDIAEGYSVSREKKESFPLTVTSAQKNPTAFYLCASSMGGGHYTFGSGTRLTVV.

V and J are TRBV7-9 and TRBJ2-7; no clear D. The V end was cut by 4 bases, the J end by 4 bases, with 5 bases between. There are 11 residues in the CDR3. The germline CDR1 and CDR2 sequences are SEHNR and FQNEAQ (reference sequence). CDR3 amino acids: CASSSLYEQYF. CDR3 DNA sequence: TGTGCCAGCAGCTCCCTTTACGAGCAGTACTTC.

The chain links TRBV2 to TRBJ2-6, with TRBD1 matching over 8 bases. V lost 8 bases to trimming and J lost 2 bases; unmatched junction nucleotides: 8. CDR3 length: 16 amino acids. The germline gives CDR1 SNHLY, CDR2 FYNNEI. CDR3 DNA: TGTGCCAGCTCCTTTAGGACAGGGACTGGGGCCAACGTCCTGACTTTC. Translated: CASSFRTGTGANVLTF.

V usage is TRBV20-1 and J usage is TRBJ2-7, with D tentatively TRBD1 (6 bases). This CDR3 region has 14 residues. The germline V and J ends were trimmed by 5 bases and 0 bases, with 14 bases remaining between them. Germline CDR1 reads DFQATT; CDR2 reads SNEGSKA (reference sequence). The chain's CDR3 is CSALGQGSSYEQYF. The CDR3 DNA follows: TGCAGTGCTCTGGGGCAGGGGAGCTCCTACGAGCAGTACTTC.

This clonotype showed up many times. The chain uses TRBV2 and TRBJ2-3; 14 bases fit TRBD2. The V and J ends lost 4 bases and 6 bases, in that order; junction bases with no gene match: 12. Looked up from germline, CDR1 is SNHLY and CDR2 is FYNNEI. The CDR3 is made up of 18 amino acids. CDR3 in amino acids: CASSGLAGGRSLVDTQYF. In DNA, the CDR3 is TGTGCCAGCAGTGGACTAGCGGGGGGGAGGTCCCTCGTGGATACGCAGTATTTT.

The CDR3 region is CATSDYSGGNEQFF. CDR3 coding DNA: TGTGCCACCAGTGATTATAGCGGGGGCAATGAGCAGTTCTTC. The chain couples TRBV24-1 to TRBJ2-1, with 9 bases aligning to TRBD2. CDR3 size: 14 residues. The trim removed 2 bases at V and 6 bases at J, leaving 1 base unmatched. Germline loops: CDR1 KGHDR, CDR2 SFDVKD.

This clonotype was picked up many times. This chain connects TRBV5-5 to TRBJ2-7; 8 nucleotides agree with TRBD1. Losses at the gene ends were 1 base for V and 3 bases for J; bases not matched to a gene: 6. CDR3 length: 15 amino acids. Germline V gives CDR1 SGHKS, CDR2 YYEKEE (reference sequence). The CDR3 DNA reads as TGTGCCAGCAGCTTGTCTGGACAGGGCAACTACGAGCAGTACTTC. The encoded protein is CASSLSGQGNYEQYF. Looking up the rest from reference TRBV5-5 and TRBJ2-7 gives the full variable domain: DAGVTQSPTHLIKTRGQQVTLRCSPISGHKSVSWYQQVLGQGPQFIFQYYEKEERGRGNFPDRFSARQFPNYSSELNVNALLLGDSALYLCASSLSGQGNYEQYFGPGTRLTVT.

Many counts were recorded for this clonotype. The CDR3 reads CASSPSAALNTEAFF. In DNA form, the CDR3 reads TGCGCCAGCAGCCCATCAGCGGCCCTGAACACTGAAGCTTTCTTT. The V gene is TRBV4-1, the J gene TRBJ1-1; no clear D gene. Trimming took 4 bases from V and 0 from J, leaving 12 bases between them. CDR1 is MGHRA, CDR2 YSYEKL, per germline. The CDR3 has 15 amino acids.

This clonotype has ten or more counts. The chain recombines TRBV29-1 with TRBJ2-5; no firm D call. V lost 2 bases to trimming and J lost 5 bases, with 15 bases between them. The CDR3 length is 14 residues. Germline values: CDR1 SQVTM, CDR2 ANQGSEA. The CDR3 DNA is TGCAGCGTTGAAAAAACGCTGGGCTGGGAGACCCAGTACTTC. It yields the protein CSVEKTLGWETQYF.

This chain uses TRBV29-1 with TRBJ1-2; D is perhaps TRBD1 (6 bases). The CDR3 runs 13 residues. Germline CDR1 is SQVTM and CDR2 is ANQGSEA. V was clipped by 5 bases and J by 8 bases, with 18 bases between them. The CDR3 DNA reads as TGCAGCGTTAGGACAGCTTCAAGGTCGGGCTACACCTTC. This gives the protein CSVRTASRSGYTF.

The chain carries TRBV25-1 and TRBJ1-4; 7 positions match TRBD1. The CDR3 has 16 residues. The trim removed 4 bases at V and 4 bases at J, leaving 9 bases unmatched. Germline CDR1 and CDR2: MGHDK and SYGVNS. DNA of the CDR3: TGTGCCAGCAGTGCATCCCGGGACAGCCGTAATGAAAAACTGTTTTTT. It yields the protein CASSASRDSRNEKLFF.

The CDR3 DNA is TGCGCCAGCAGCCCCTCACAGGGTAGCTATGGCTACACCTTC. Protein product: CASSPSQGSYGYTF. The chain has TRBV4-1 and TRBJ1-2; maybe TRBD1 (6 bases). The germline V and J ends were trimmed by 4 bases and 4 bases, with 13 bases remaining between them. Germline CDR1 is MGHRA and CDR2 is YSYEKL. CDR3 length: 14 amino acids.

The J gene is TRBJ1-2, the V gene TRBV24-1; D is uncertain. The CDR3 contains 14 residues. Germline V CDR1 and CDR2: KGHDR, SFDVKD. Trimming stripped 4 bases from V and 5 bases from J, with 13 bases between. CDR3: CATSDLSRPYGYTF. The DNA for the CDR3 is TGTGCCACCAGTGACCTGTCTAGACCGTATGGCTACACCTTC.

With respect to this clonotype: Since a much larger clone is just one base distant, this may be a read error. The J gene is TRBJ1-1, the V gene TRBV10-3; D unresolved. Deletions cut 11 bases from V and 5 bases from J, with 18 bases between. This CDR3 has 13 amino acids. Germline lookup yields CDR1 ENHRY and CDR2 SYGVKD. CDR3 loop: CACSYGPHTEAFF. CDR3 nucleotide sequence: TGTGCCTGCAGTTATGGGCCCCATACTGAAGCTTTCTTT.

The chain combines TRBV20-1 with TRBJ2-1; D gene unclear. The V gene lost 0 bases and the J gene lost 1 base, with 7 bases spanning the gap. This CDR3 has 14 residues. Germline CDR1 DFQATT, CDR2 SNEGSKA (reference sequence). CDR3 protein: CSARDQESYNEQFF. CDR3 nucleotides: TGCAGTGCTAGAGATCAGGAGTCCTACAATGAGCAGTTCTTC.

The gene calls are TRBV2 and TRBJ2-7, with a weak D call TRBD1 (6 bases). Germline CDR1 reads SNHLY; CDR2 reads FYNNEI. Trimming took 3 bases from V and 5 from J, leaving 11 bases between them. CDR3 length: 13 amino acids. For the CDR3, the DNA is TGTGCCAGCAGTGAGTCAGGGGACCACGAGCAGTACTTC. It specifies CASSESGDHEQYF. Combining the CDR3 with reference TRBV2 and TRBJ2-7 gives the whole variable domain EPEVTQTPSHQVTQMGQEVILRCVPISNHLYFYWYRQILGQKVEFLVSFYNNEISEKSEIFDDQFSVERPDGSNFTLKIRSTKLEDSAMYFCASSESGDHEQYFGPGTRLTVT.

A few counts support this clonotype. The V call is TRBV7-9, the J call TRBJ1-6; 7 bases are shared with TRBD1. Germline lookup yields CDR1 SEHNR and CDR2 FQNEAQ (reference sequence). This CDR3 contains 15 residues. V shed 2 bases, J shed 9 bases, and the junction held 7 bases outside the gene matches. This chain's CDR3 is CASSLMGQGVSPLHF. The CDR3 DNA is TGTGCCAGCAGCTTAATGGGGCAGGGGGTTTCACCCCTCCACTTT.

J is TRBJ2-7 and V is TRBV5-4, with TRBD1 identical over 9 bases. CDR3 length: 14 residues. With 0 bases clipped from V and 5 bases from J, the junction kept 3 bases outside the gene matches. From germline, CDR1 is SGHNT and CDR2 YYREEE (reference sequence). The CDR3 DNA reads as TGTGCCAGCAGCTTGGCGGGACAGGGAGACGAGCAGTACTTC. Amino acids: CASSLAGQGDEQYF. The full variable domain, in which reference TRBV5-4 and TRBJ2-7 provide the parts outside the CDR3, is ETGVTQSPTHLIKTRGQQVTLRCSSQSGHNTVSWYQQALGQGPQFIFQYYREEENGRGNFPPRFSGLQFPNYSSELNVNALELDDSALYLCASSLAGQGDEQYFGPGTRLTVT.

Concerning this clonotype itself: A much more abundant neighbour one base away suggests this may be a read error. This chain joins TRBV10-3 and TRBJ1-2; D possibly corresponds to TRBD1 (5 bases). V was trimmed by 5 bases and J by 4 bases, leaving 14 bases between them. Looked up from germline, CDR1 is ENHRY and CDR2 is SYGVKD. CDR3 size: 14 residues. In DNA, the CDR3 is TGTGCCATCAGTTTTGTTCAGGGAAGCTATGGCTACACCTTC. The encoded protein is CAISFVQGSYGYTF.

This clonotype was seen more than once but under ten times. This chain connects TRBV19 to TRBJ2-6, with D perhaps matching TRBD1 (6 bases). The CDR3 spans 13 residues. V was trimmed by 9 bases and J by 4 bases, leaving 10 bases between them. Germline V lookup: CDR1 LNHDA, CDR2 SQIVND (reference sequence). CDR3 DNA sequence: TGTGCCAGCTCAGGGGTCGGGGCCAACGTCCTGACTTTC. It encodes CASSGVGANVLTF.

The rearrangement uses TRBV20-1 and TRBJ1-2, with D unresolved. CDR3 length: 13 residues. Germline loops: CDR1 DFQATT, CDR2 SNEGSKA (reference sequence). V was trimmed by 2 bases and J by 1 base, leaving 8 bases between them. The CDR3 loop is CSARFSINYGYTF. The CDR3 bases are TGCAGTGCTAGATTTTCGATTAACTATGGCTACACCTTC.

This clonotype was observed many times. The rearrangement joins TRBV29-1 to TRBJ2-7, with D possibly TRBD1 on 5 matching bases. The germline V gene encodes CDR1 SQVTM and CDR2 ANQGSEA. Trimming took 2 bases from V and 4 from J, leaving 12 bases between them. The CDR3 runs to 13 residues. The CDR3: CSVETGERYEQYF. In nucleotides, the CDR3 is TGCAGCGTTGAAACAGGCGAGAGGTACGAGCAGTACTTC.

This sequence joins TRBV25-1 and TRBJ1-1, with D possibly matching TRBD1 (5 bases). This CDR3 contains 12 residues. Germline CDR1 MGHDK, CDR2 SYGVNS. Deletions cut 6 bases from V and 7 bases from J, with 12 bases between. The CDR3 loop is CASRRGYNEAFF. The CDR3 DNA follows: TGTGCCAGCAGACGGGGGTACAATGAAGCTTTCTTT.

This clonotype was seen at least ten times. This rearrangement joins TRBV20-1 to TRBJ2-3; possibly TRBD1 for D (6 bases). Germline CDR1 and CDR2: DFQATT and SNEGSKA (reference sequence). The V end was cut by 3 bases, the J end by 2 bases, with 15 bases between. The CDR3 sequence is 15 residues long. CDR3 bases: TGCAGTGCTAGTGGGGACAACGAATACACAGATACGCAGTATTTT. Encoded protein: CSASGDNEYTDTQYF.

This clonotype was seen repeatedly, ten times or more. The chain recombines TRBV10-3 with TRBJ1-4; D may be TRBD1 (5 bases). Trimming removed 3 bases at V and 8 bases at J, with 13 bases between. CDR1 is ENHRY and CDR2 is SYGVKD in the germline V gene. This CDR3 is built from 14 residues. This CDR3 is CAISEVGGREKLFF. The CDR3 DNA sequence: TGTGCCATCAGTGAAGTGGGGGGTCGAGAAAAACTGTTTTTT.

The V and J genes are TRBV28 and TRBJ1-6; 10 bases fit TRBD1. In germline, CDR1 is MDHEN, CDR2 SYDVKM. The CDR3 has 14 residues. V was clipped by 6 bases and J by 9 bases; unmatched bases: 5. The DNA for the CDR3 is TGTGCCAGCAGCCGGGACAGGGGCAGTTCACCCCTCCACTTT. Translating gives CASSRDRGSSPLHF.

This clonotype showed up many times. The rearrangement uses TRBV12-3 or TRBV12-4 and TRBJ1-2, with a tentative D call TRBD1 (6 bases). The CDR3 sequence is 14 residues long. The V end was cut by 4 bases, the J end by 8 bases, with 17 bases between. The CDR3 loop is CASSSGHPPAGYTF. DNA of the CDR3: TGTGCCAGCAGTTCGGGACATCCCCCGGCGGGCTACACCTTC.

This rearrangement joins TRBV7-9 to TRBJ1-2; a possible D gene is TRBD1 (6 bases). Germline CDR1 reads SEHNR; CDR2 reads FQNEAQ (reference sequence). With 5 bases removed from V and 2 bases from J, the gap between germline ends came to 12 bases. The CDR3 length is 14 residues. CDR3 DNA sequence: TGTGCCAGCAGCAGGTTACAGGGAAACTATGGCTACACCTTC. It specifies CASSRLQGNYGYTF.